This paragraph reports one T cell receptor beta chain. The data were produced by immunoSEQ multiplex PCR, yet TCRdb's version contains in-frame clones alone and is incomplete. The sample yields more than 90,000 clones, 80% to 90% seen once. This record belongs to a study of control samples from healthy donors and cancer patients. CDR1 is SGHTA and CDR2 is FQGNSA in the germline V gene. The CDR3 length is 12 residues. V lost 2 bases and J lost 7, with 5 bases in between. This sequence joins TRBV7-2 and TRBJ2-2; the D is unclear. The origin of this receptor is a man aged 30-40 years in good health. The sequenced sample was blood. The CDR3 protein is CASSLYIGELFF. CDR3 DNA sequence: TGTGCCAGCAGCTTATACATCGGGGAGCTGTTTTTT.